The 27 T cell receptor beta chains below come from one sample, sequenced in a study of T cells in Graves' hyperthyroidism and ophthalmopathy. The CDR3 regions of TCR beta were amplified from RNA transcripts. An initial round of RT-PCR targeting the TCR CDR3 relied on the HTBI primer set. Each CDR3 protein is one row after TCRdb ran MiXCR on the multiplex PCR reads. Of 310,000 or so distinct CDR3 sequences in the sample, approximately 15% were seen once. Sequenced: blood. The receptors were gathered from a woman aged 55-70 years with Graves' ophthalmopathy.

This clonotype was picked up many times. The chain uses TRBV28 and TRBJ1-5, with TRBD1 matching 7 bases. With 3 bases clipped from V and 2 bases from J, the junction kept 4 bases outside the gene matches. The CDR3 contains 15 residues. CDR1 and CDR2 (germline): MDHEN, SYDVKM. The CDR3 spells CASSLRGRGNQPQHF. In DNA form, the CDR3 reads TGTGCCAGCAGTTTGAGGGGGCGCGGCAATCAGCCCCAGCATTTT.

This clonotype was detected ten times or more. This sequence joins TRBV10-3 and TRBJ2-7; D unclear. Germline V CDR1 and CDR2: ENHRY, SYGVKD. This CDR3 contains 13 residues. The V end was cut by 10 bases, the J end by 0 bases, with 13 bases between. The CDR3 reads CATEAGGSYEQYF. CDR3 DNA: TGTGCCACAGAGGCCGGCGGCTCCTACGAGCAGTACTTC.

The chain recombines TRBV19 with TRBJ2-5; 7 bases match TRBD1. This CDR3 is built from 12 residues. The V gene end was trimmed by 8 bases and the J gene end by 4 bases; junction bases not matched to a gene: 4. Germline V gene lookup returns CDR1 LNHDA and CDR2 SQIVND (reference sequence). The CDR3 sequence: CASARGRETQYF. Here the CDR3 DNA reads TGTGCCAGTGCTAGGGGGCGAGAGACCCAGTACTTC.

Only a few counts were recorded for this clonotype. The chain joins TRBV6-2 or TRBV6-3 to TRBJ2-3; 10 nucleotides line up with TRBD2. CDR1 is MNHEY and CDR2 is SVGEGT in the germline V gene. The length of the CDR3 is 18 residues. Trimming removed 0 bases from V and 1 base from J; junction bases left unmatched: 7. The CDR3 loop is CASSYSRASGRGTDTQYF. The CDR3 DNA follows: TGTGCCAGCAGTTACTCGCGAGCTAGCGGGAGAGGCACAGATACGCAGTATTTT.

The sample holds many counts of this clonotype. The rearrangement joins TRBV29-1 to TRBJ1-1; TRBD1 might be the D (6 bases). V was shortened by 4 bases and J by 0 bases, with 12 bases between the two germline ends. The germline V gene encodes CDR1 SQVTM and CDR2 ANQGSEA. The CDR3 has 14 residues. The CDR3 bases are TGCAGCGTTGCTAGGGACAACATGAACACTGAAGCTTTCTTT. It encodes CSVARDNMNTEAFF. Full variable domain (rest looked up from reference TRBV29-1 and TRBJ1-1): SAVISQKPSRDICQRGTSLTIQCQVDSQVTMMFWYRQQPGQSLTLIATANQGSEATYESGFVIDKFPISRPNLTFSTLTVSNMSPEDSSIYLCSVARDNMNTEAFFGQGTRLTVV.

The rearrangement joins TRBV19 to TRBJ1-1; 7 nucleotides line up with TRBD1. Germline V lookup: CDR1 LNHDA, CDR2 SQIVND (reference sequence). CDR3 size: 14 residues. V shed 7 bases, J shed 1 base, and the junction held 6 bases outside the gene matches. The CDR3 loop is CASTQGQRNTEAFF. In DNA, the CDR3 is TGTGCCAGTACCCAGGGACAGCGGAACACTGAAGCTTTCTTT.

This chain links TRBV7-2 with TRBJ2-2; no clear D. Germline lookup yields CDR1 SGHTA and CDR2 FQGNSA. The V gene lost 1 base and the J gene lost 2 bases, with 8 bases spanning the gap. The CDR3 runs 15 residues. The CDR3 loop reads CASSLENLNTGELFF. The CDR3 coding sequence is TGTGCCAGCAGCTTAGAGAATCTCAACACCGGGGAGCTGTTTTTT.

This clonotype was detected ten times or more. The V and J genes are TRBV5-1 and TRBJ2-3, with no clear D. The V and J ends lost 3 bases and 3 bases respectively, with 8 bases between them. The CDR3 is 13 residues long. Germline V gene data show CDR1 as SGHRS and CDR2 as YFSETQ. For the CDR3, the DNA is TGCGCCAGCAGCTCCTCCCCGACAGATACGCAGTATTTT. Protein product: CASSSSPTDTQYF. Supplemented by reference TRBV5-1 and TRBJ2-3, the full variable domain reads KAGVTQTPRYLIKTRGQQVTLSCSPISGHRSVSWYQQTPGQGLQFLFEYFSETQRNKGNFPGRFSGRQFSNSRSEMNVSTLELGDSALYLCASSSSPTDTQYFGPGTRLTVL.

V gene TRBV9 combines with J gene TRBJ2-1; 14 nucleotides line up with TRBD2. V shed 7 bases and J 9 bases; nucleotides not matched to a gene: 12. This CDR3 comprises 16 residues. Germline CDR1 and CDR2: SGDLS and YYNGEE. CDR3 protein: CASGSTSGRAYGEQFF. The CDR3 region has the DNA TGTGCCAGCGGTTCGACTAGCGGGAGGGCCTATGGTGAGCAGTTCTTC.

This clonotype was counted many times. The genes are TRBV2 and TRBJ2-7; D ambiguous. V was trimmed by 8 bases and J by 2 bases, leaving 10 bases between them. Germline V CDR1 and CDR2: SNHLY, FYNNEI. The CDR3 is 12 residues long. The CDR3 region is CASQLGAYEQYF. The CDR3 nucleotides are TGTGCCAGCCAACTCGGCGCCTACGAGCAGTACTTC. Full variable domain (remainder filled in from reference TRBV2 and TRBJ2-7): EPEVTQTPSHQVTQMGQEVILRCVPISNHLYFYWYRQILGQKVEFLVSFYNNEISEKSEIFDDQFSVERPDGSNFTLKIRSTKLEDSAMYFCASQLGAYEQYFGPGTRLTVT.

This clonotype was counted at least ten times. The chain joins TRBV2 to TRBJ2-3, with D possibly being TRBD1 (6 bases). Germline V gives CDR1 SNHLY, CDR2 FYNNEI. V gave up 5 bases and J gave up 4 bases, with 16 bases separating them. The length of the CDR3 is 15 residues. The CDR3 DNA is TGTGCCAGCAGTTCCCGGGACATCCCCCCAGATACGCAGTATTTT. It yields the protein CASSSRDIPPDTQYF.

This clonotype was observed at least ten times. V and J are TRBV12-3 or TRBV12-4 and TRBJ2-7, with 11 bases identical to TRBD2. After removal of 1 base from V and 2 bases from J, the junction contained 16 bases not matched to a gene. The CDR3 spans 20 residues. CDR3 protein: CASSLGFGTASGGTTYEQYF. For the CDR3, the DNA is TGTGCCAGCAGTTTAGGGTTTGGTACGGCTAGCGGGGGGACGACCTACGAGCAGTACTTC.

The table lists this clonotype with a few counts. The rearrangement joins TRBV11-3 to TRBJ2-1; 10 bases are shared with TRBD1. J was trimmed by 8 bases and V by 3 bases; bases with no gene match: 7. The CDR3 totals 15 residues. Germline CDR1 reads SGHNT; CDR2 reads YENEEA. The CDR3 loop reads CASSFRTGGVDEQFF. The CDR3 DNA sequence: TGTGCCAGCAGCTTTCGGACAGGGGGTGTCGATGAGCAGTTCTTC.

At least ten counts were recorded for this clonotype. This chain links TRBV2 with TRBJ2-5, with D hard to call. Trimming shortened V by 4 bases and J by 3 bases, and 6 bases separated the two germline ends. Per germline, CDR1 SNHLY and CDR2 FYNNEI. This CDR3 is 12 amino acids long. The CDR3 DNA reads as TGTGCCAGCAGTGTTTCAGAAGAGACCCAGTACTTC. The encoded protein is CASSVSEETQYF.

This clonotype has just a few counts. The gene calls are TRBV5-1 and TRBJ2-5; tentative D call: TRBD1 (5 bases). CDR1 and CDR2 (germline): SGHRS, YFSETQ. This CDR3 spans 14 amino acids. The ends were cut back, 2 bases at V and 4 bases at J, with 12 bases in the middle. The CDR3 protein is CASSLNQRGETQYF. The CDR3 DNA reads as TGCGCCAGCAGCTTAAATCAAAGGGGAGAGACCCAGTACTTC. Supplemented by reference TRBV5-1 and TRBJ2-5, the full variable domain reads KAGVTQTPRYLIKTRGQQVTLSCSPISGHRSVSWYQQTPGQGLQFLFEYFSETQRNKGNFPGRFSGRQFSNSRSEMNVSTLELGDSALYLCASSLNQRGETQYFGPGTRLLVL.

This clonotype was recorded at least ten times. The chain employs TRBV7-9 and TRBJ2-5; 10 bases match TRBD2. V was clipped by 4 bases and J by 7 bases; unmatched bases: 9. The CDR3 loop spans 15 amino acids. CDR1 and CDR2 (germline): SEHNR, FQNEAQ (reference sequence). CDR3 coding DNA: TGTGCCAGCAGCTCCGGGACTAGCGTACGGGTGACCCAGTACTTC. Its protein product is CASSSGTSVRVTQYF. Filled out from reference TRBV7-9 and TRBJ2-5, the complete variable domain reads DTGVSQNPRHKITKRGQNVTFRCDPISEHNRLYWYRQTLGQGPEFLTYFQNEAQLEKSRLLSDRFSAERPKGSFSTLEIQRTEQGDSAMYLCASSSGTSVRVTQYFGPGTRLLVL.

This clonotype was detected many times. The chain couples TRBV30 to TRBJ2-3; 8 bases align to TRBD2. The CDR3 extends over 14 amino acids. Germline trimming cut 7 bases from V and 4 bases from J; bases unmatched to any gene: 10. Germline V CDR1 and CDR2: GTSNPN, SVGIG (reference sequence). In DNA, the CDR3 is TGTGCCTCAGGAGCGGGAGTTGGCGCAGATACGCAGTATTTT. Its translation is CASGAGVGADTQYF.

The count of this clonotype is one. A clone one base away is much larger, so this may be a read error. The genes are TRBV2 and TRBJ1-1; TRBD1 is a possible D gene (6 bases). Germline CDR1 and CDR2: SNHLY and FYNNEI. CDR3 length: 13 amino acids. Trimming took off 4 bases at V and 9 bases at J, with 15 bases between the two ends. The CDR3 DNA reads TGTGCCAGCAGTGCCAACCTGGGACATAAAGCTTTCTTT. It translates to CASSANLGHKAFF.

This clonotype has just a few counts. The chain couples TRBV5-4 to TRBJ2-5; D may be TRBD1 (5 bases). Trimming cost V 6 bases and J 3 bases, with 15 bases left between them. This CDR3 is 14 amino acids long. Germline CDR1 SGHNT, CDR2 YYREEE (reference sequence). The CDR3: CASTKSQQEETQYF. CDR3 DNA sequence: TGTGCCAGCACCAAAAGTCAACAGGAAGAGACCCAGTACTTC. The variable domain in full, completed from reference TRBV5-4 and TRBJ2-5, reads ETGVTQSPTHLIKTRGQQVTLRCSSQSGHNTVSWYQQALGQGPQFIFQYYREEENGRGNFPPRFSGLQFPNYSSELNVNALELDDSALYLCASTKSQQEETQYFGPGTRLLVL.

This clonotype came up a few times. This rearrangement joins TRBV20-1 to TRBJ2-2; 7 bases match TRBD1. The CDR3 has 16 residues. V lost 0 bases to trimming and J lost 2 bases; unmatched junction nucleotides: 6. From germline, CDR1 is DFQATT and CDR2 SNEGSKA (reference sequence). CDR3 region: CSARDFRQGNTGELFF. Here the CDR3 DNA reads TGCAGTGCTAGAGATTTTAGACAGGGAAACACCGGGGAGCTGTTTTTT.

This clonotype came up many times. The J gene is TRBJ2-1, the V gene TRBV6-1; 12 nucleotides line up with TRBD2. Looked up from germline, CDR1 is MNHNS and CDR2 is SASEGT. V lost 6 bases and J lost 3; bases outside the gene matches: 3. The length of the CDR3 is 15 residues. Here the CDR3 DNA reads TGTGCCAGCAGACCGGGACTAGCGGGCTACAATGAGCAGTTCTTC. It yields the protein CASRPGLAGYNEQFF.

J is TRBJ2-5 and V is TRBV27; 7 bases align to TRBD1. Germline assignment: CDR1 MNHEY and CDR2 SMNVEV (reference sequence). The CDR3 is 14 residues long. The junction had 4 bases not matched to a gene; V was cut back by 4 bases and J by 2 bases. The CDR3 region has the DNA TGTGCCAGCAGTTACGGACAGGAACAAGAGACCCAGTACTTC. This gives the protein CASSYGQEQETQYF.

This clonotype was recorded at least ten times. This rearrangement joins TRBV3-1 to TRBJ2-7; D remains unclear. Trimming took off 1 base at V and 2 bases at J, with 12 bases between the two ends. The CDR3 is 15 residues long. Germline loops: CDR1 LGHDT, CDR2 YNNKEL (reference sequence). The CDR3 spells CASSQGFGRTYEQYF. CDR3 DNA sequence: TGTGCCAGCAGCCAAGGGTTCGGCAGGACCTACGAGCAGTACTTC.

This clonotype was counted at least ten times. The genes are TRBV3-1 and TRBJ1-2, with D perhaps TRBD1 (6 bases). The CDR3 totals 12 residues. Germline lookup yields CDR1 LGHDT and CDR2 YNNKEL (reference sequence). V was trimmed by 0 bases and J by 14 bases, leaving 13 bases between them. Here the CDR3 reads CASSQDLSGETF. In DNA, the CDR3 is TGTGCCAGCAGCCAAGATCTGTCAGGGGAGACCTTC.

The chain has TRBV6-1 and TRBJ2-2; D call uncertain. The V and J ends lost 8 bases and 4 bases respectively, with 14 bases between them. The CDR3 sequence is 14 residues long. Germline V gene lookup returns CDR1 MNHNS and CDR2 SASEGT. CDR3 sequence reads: CASCSPLGTGELFF. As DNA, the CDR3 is TGTGCCAGCTGCTCCCCCCTGGGCACCGGGGAGCTGTTTTTT.

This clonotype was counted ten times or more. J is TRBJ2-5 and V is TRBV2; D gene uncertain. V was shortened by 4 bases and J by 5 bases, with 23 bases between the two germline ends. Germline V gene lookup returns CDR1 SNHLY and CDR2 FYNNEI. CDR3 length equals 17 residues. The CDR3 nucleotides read TGTGCCAGCAGTGCCCCGGGCTCGGGCCCAAAGTGGGAGACCCAGTACTTC. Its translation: CASSAPGSGPKWETQYF.

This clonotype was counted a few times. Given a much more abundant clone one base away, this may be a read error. Written as DNA, the CDR3 is TGTGCCAACTGCCCCCAACCACGTGATACGCAGTATTTT. This sequence encodes CANCPQPRDTQYF. This chain connects TRBV18 to TRBJ2-3, with D unclear. Germline-derived CDR1 and CDR2 are KGHSH and LQKENI. V gave up 10 bases and J gave up 6 bases, with 17 bases separating them. This CDR3 spans 13 amino acids.